One T cell receptor (beta chain) is described in this entry. The antigen is not known. This sample stems from a study of T cells in Graves' hyperthyroidism and ophthalmopathy. Across the whole study: Before treatment of any kind, peripheral blood was taken at initial diagnosis.

Amplification yielded TCR beta CDR3 regions, with RNA transcripts as the source. First-round RT-PCR with HTBI primers amplified the TCR CDR3 region. Each CDR3 protein is one row after TCRdb ran MiXCR on the multiplex PCR reads. The sample comprises about 600,000 distinct CDR3 sequences, approximately 14% of which are singletons, and about 7% rests with the top ten. The CDR3 loop spans 16 amino acids. Trimming at V came to 2 bases and at J to 9 bases, leaving 10 bases not matched to a gene. Any patient presenting with uncontrolled infection, other autoimmune disease, pregnancy or lactation was left out. Points from the study as a whole: Within blood appeared most thyroid clonotypes that had expanded above 0.001. Using 13 V-J features, a model discriminated ophthalmopathy from stable hyperthyroidism.

This receptor was taken from a woman between 18 and 29 years old with Graves' ophthalmopathy. Input material: blood. The chain uses TRBV12-3 or TRBV12-4 and TRBJ1-6; TRBD1 matches at 7 bases. The CDR3 sequence: CASSLRIQGFGSPLHF. CDR3 coding DNA: TGTGCCAGCAGTTTAAGGATACAGGGGTTTGGTTCACCCCTCCACTTT.